Listed here are 8 T cell receptor beta chains from one sample, sequenced in a study of breast tumors, draining lymph nodes, adjacent tissues. The lymph nodes were axillary draining lymph nodes from breast cancer patients. TCRdb reprocessed the multiplex PCR reads with MiXCR, giving one entry per CDR3 protein. Of about 140,000 distinct CDR3 sequences listed, about a fifth were seen once; the top ten hold roughly 2.5%. The sample consisted of axillary lymph node tissue. All receptors come from a female donor with breast cancer. Some clones in this sample may be carry-over from other donors' samples.

This clonotype was picked up a small number of times. The V gene is TRBV25-1, the J gene TRBJ1-6; 7 bases are shared with TRBD1. The V gene's germline CDR1 is MGHDK and CDR2 SYGVNS. J gave up 7 bases and V 4 bases, and 4 bases lay outside the gene matches. CDR3 length: 14 amino acids. The CDR3 loop reads CASSGTGVNSPLHF. The CDR3 DNA reads as TGTGCCAGCAGTGGAACAGGGGTCAATTCACCCCTCCACTTT.

The sample holds many counts of this clonotype. The genes are TRBV2 and TRBJ2-5; TRBD2 matches at 7 bases. This CDR3 is 14 amino acids long. Germline V gene lookup returns CDR1 SNHLY and CDR2 FYNNEI. V shed 3 bases, J shed 1 base, and the junction held 2 bases outside the gene matches. The CDR3 here is CASSDSSGQETQYF. The CDR3 DNA sequence: TGTGCCAGCAGTGATTCTAGCGGCCAAGAGACCCAGTACTTC.

This clonotype was detected only a few times. The chain employs TRBV28 and TRBJ2-3, with D possibly being TRBD1 (5 bases). Germline V gene lookup returns CDR1 MDHEN and CDR2 SYDVKM. The length of the CDR3 is 14 residues. V was cut by 6 bases and J by 0 bases, with 10 bases left in between. The CDR3 DNA reads TGTGCCAGCAGACGACAGTCTAGCACAGATACGCAGTATTTT. Protein sequence: CASRRQSSTDTQYF.

Concerning this clonotype itself: This may come from a read error, since a much larger clone is one base off. The chain links TRBV12-3 or TRBV12-4 to TRBJ2-5; TRBD2 aligns across 10 bases. This CDR3 has 13 residues. The CDR3 loop is CASNSGRGETQHF. As DNA, the CDR3 is TGTGCCAGCAACAGCGGGAGGGGAGAGACCCAGCACTTC.

This clonotype was counted many times. The CDR3 DNA reads TGTGCCAGCAGCTTACTTCACAGGGCTAAGAACACCGGGGAGCTGTTTTTT. Translating it yields CASSLLHRAKNTGELFF. The chain combines TRBV7-8 with TRBJ2-2; a weak D match, TRBD1 (6 bases). The CDR3 spans 17 residues. Trimming shortened V by 2 bases and J by 1 base, and 14 bases separated the two germline ends. CDR1 SGHVS and CDR2 FQNEAQ come from the germline V gene.

This clonotype was seen ten or more times. The rearrangement uses TRBV29-1 and TRBJ2-7; 7 bases are a match to TRBD1. V was pared by 0 bases and J by 3 bases, with 23 bases of the junction left unmatched. Per the germline V gene, CDR1 is SQVTM and CDR2 is ANQGSEA. The CDR3 runs 20 residues. The CDR3 loop reads CSVEDQGNTPPGQRIYEQYF. In nucleotides, the CDR3 is TGCAGCGTTGAAGATCAGGGGAACACACCACCGGGACAGCGAATCTACGAGCAGTACTTC.

As concerns this clonotype: It may be a read error: a sequence one base away is much more abundant. V is TRBV29-1 and J is TRBJ1-5; D gene unclear. V shed 8 bases and J shed 7 bases, with 18 bases lying between them. The germline gives CDR1 SQVTM, CDR2 ANQGSEA. The CDR3 spans 13 residues. The CDR3 sequence: CSMRHGRRQPQHF. The CDR3 nucleotides are TGCAGCATGCGACACGGCCGGAGGCAGCCCCAGCATTTT.

As concerns this clonotype: The CDR3 carries no conserved terminal phenylalanine or tryptophan, so it likely arises from a read error. The chain links TRBV24-1 to TRBJ2-3; D uncertain. The CDR3 covers 16 residues. The germline V gene encodes CDR1 KGHDR and CDR2 SFDVKD. The V end was cut by 2 bases, the J end by 2 bases, with 13 bases between. The CDR3 DNA reads TGTGCCACCAGTGATTCTAGGATCCGGCTCACAGATACGCAGTATTCT. Protein product: CATSDSRIRLTDTQYS.